The next 9 T cell receptor beta chains were all read from a single sample in a study of CD8 T cells in Susac syndrome. RNA, at roughly 0.45 to 1 ug, was reverse transcribed with random hexamers. TCRdb reanalysed the immunoSEQ multiplex PCR reads using MiXCR and keeps one entry per CDR3 protein. The data show 65,000 to 95,000 distinct CDR3 sequences, with nearly 95% seen just once and approximately 0.92% held by the top ten. The sequenced material came from CD8+ T cells from PBMCs. Every receptor here comes from a human donor with Susac syndrome.

For this clonotype: At one boundary the junction diverges from the germline segment, which might be a read error. V is TRBV2 and J is TRBJ2-1; 13 bases map to TRBD2. In germline, CDR1 is SNHLY, CDR2 FYNNEI. The CDR3 covers 16 residues. DNA of the CDR3: TGTGCCAGCAGCACCTCCACTAGCGGGGGGGACAAGGAGCAGTTCTTC. As protein: CASSTSTSGGDKEQFF.

The chain uses TRBV12-3 or TRBV12-4 and TRBJ2-5; 10 nucleotides align to TRBD1. Losses at the gene ends were 5 bases for V and 4 bases for J; bases not matched to a gene: 7. The CDR3 contains 15 residues. The CDR3 DNA sequence: TGTGCCAGCAGTGAACACCGGGACAGGGGAGAGACCCAGTACTTC. This gives the protein CASSEHRDRGETQYF.

The gene calls are TRBV20-1 and TRBJ2-1; D is unclear. V shed 4 bases and J shed 8 bases, with 21 bases lying between them. The germline CDR1 and CDR2 sequences are DFQATT and SNEGSKA (reference sequence). The CDR3 loop spans 15 amino acids. As DNA, the CDR3 is TGCAGTGCTATGGAACGGCAGAGCATCTTGGATGAGCAGTTCTTC. Encoded protein: CSAMERQSILDEQFF.

The DNA for the CDR3 is TGTGCCAGCAGCTACACGACAGGACCGGAGACCCAGTACTTC. Translating it yields CASSYTTGPETQYF. This chain connects TRBV5-6 to TRBJ2-5, with D possibly TRBD1 on 6 matching bases. Germline CDR1 reads SGHDT; CDR2 reads YYEEEE. CDR3 length: 14 amino acids. The ends were cut back, 3 bases at V and 5 bases at J, with 14 bases in the middle.

CDR3 DNA sequence: TGTGCCAGCAGTTACTCCGCCCCGGGACTAGCGGGCCACAATGAGCAGTTCTTC. Its translation is CASSYSAPGLAGHNEQFF. The chain carries TRBV6-5 and TRBJ2-1; TRBD2 agrees at 12 bases. CDR1 and CDR2 from the germline V gene are MNHEY and SVGAGI. This CDR3 is 18 amino acids long. With 0 bases clipped from V and 5 bases from J, the junction kept 8 bases outside the gene matches.

This chain uses TRBV27 with TRBJ2-1; 8 positions agree with TRBD2. Trimming at V came to 7 bases and at J to 7 bases, leaving 9 bases not matched to a gene. From germline, CDR1 is MNHEY and CDR2 SMNVEV (reference sequence). CDR3 length: 14 residues. This chain's CDR3 is CASKAGAGLNEQFF. CDR3 bases: TGTGCCAGCAAAGCGGGAGCCGGTCTTAATGAGCAGTTCTTC.

This chain joins TRBV5-5 and TRBJ2-5; the match to TRBD1 covers 8 bases. Germline trimming cut 7 bases from V and 1 base from J; bases unmatched to any gene: 12. Germline V lookup: CDR1 SGHKS, CDR2 YYEKEE (reference sequence). The CDR3 runs 16 residues. CDR3 bases: TGTGCCAGCCACCAGGCGGCAGGGGGCACCCAAGAGACCCAGTACTTC. Translation gives CASHQAAGGTQETQYF.

The chain combines TRBV9 with TRBJ1-5; 8 positions match TRBD1. V lost 5 bases and J lost 3; bases outside the gene matches: 7. Germline CDR1 and CDR2: SGDLS and YYNGEE. The CDR3 contains 15 residues. CDR3 residues: CASSFGQGNNQPQHF. The DNA of the CDR3 is TGTGCCAGCAGTTTCGGACAGGGAAACAATCAGCCCCAGCATTTT.

The chain carries TRBV19 and TRBJ2-1; the D is unclear. V was shortened by 0 bases and J by 9 bases, with 6 bases between the two germline ends. This CDR3 has 12 residues. The germline gives CDR1 LNHDA, CDR2 SQIVND (reference sequence). CDR3 coding DNA: TGTGCCAGTAGTATAGATCTAAGTGAGCAGTTCTTC. Translating it yields CASSIDLSEQFF.